This T cell receptor beta chain was sequenced for a study of T cell repertoires in cytomegalovirus infection. The study, taken as a whole, reports: In two of eight donors, the top clonotype was HLA-C-restricted CMV-specific.

Using its own MiXCR run on the reads, TCRdb lists one record per CDR3 protein. The data contain about 900,000 distinct CDR3 sequences, about a third of them seen just once; the ten biggest clones take up around 15%. There are 14 residues in the CDR3. Trimming removed 5 bases at V and 5 bases at J, with 12 bases between. Per the germline V gene, CDR1 is SGHVS and CDR2 is FQNEAQ. This clonotype was recorded many times. Antigen unknown. The chain employs TRBV7-8 and TRBJ2-2; possibly TRBD2 for D (5 bases). The sequencing here drew on cultured CD8+ T cells from PBMCs, taken from culture after CMV antigen stimulation. This clonotype was obtained from a human donor in good health (CMV status not recorded). Some clones in this sample may be carry-over from other donors' samples. The CDR3 is CASSPQLETGELFF. In DNA form, the CDR3 reads TGTGCCAGCAGCCCCCAACTAGAAACCGGGGAGCTGTTTTTT.